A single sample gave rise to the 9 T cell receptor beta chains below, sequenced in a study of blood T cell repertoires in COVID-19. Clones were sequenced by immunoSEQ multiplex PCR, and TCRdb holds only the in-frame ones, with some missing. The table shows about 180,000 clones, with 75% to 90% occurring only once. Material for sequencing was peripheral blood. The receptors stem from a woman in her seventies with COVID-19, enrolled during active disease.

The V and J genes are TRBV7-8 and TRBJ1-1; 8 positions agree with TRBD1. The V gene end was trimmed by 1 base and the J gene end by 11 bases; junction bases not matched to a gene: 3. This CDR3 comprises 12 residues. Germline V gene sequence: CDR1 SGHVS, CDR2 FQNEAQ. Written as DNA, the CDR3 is TGTGCCAGCAGCTTAGTGCGGGACAGGGCTTTCTTT. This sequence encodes CASSLVRDRAFF.

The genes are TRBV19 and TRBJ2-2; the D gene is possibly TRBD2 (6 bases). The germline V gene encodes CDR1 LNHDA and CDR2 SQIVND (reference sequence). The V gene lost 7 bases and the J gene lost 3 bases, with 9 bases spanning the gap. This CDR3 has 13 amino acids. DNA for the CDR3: TGTGCCAGTACCCAGCGGGACACCGGGGAGCTGTTTTTT. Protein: CASTQRDTGELFF.

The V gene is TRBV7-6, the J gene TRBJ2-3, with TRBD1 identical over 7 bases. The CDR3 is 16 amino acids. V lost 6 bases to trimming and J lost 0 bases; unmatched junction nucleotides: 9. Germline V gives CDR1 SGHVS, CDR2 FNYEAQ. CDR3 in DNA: TGTGCCAGCAGTTTTACAGGGGCCCAAAGCACAGATACGCAGTATTTT. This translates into CASSFTGAQSTDTQYF.

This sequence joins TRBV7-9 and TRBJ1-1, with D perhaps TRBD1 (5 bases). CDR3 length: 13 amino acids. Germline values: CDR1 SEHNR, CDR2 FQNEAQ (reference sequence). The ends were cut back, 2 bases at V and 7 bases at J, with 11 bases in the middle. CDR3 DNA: TGTGCCAGCAGCTTAAGTGGGGCTTTTGAAGCTTTCTTT. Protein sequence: CASSLSGAFEAFF.

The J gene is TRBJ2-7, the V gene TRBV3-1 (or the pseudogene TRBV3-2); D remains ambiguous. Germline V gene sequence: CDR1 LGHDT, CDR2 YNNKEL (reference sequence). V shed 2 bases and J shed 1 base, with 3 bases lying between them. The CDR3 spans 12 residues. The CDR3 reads CASSQRSYEQYF. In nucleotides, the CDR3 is TGTGCCAGCAGCCAACGGTCCTACGAGCAGTACTTC.

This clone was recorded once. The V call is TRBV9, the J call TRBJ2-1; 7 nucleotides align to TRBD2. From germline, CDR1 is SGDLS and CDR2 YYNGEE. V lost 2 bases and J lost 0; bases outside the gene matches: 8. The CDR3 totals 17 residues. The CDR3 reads CASSVGGSKISYNEQFF. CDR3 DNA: TGTGCCAGCAGCGTGGGGGGGAGTAAAATCTCCTACAATGAGCAGTTCTTC.

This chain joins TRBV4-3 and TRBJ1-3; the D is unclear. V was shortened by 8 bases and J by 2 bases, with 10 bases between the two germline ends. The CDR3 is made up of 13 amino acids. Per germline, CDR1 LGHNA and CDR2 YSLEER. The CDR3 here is CASPPRAGNTIYF. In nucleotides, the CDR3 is TGCGCCAGCCCCCCGCGGGCTGGAAACACCATATATTTT.

CDR3 protein: CASSQPSGDYQKLFF. The CDR3, as DNA: TGTGCCAGCAGCCAACCTTCTGGAGACTATCAAAAACTGTTTTTT. The chain is built from TRBV3-1 (or the pseudogene TRBV3-2) and TRBJ1-4, with D unresolved. Trimming took 2 bases from V and 9 from J, leaving 16 bases between them. From germline, CDR1 is LGHDT and CDR2 YNNKEL (reference sequence). CDR3 length: 15 residues.

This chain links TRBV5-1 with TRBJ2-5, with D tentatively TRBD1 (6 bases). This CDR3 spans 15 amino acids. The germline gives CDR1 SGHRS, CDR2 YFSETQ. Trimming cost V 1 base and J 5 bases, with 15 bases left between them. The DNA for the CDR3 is TGCGCCAGCAGCTTGATCGGACAGCCCGGGGAGACCCAGTACTTC. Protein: CASSLIGQPGETQYF.